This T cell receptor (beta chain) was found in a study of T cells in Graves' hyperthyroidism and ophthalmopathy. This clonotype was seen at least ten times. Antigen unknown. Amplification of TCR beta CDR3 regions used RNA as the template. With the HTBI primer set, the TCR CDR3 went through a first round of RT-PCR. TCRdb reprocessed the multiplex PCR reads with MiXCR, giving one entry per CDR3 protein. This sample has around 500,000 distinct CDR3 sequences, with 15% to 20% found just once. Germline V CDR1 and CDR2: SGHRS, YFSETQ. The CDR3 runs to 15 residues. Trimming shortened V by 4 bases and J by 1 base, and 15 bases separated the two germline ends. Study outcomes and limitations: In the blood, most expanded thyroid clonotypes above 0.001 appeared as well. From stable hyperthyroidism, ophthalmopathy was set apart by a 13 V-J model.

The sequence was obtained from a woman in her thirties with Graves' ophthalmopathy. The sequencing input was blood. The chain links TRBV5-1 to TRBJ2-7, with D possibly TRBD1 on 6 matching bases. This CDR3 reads CASSLVETGSYEQYF. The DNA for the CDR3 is TGCGCCAGCAGCCTCGTTGAGACAGGATCCTACGAGCAGTACTTC.